What follows are 27 T cell receptor beta chains derived from one specimen sequenced in a study of blood T cell repertoires in COVID-19. The method was immunoSEQ multiplex PCR; TCRdb's version includes in-frame clones alone and lacks a portion of them. The repertoire holds roughly 340,000 clones, more than 70% seen once, with roughly 2% in the top ten. The sequenced sample consisted of PBMCs or T cells enriched from blood (not recorded which). These receptors all stem from a middle-aged man in a cohort exposed to, infected with or recovered from COVID-19 (not recorded which).

Concerning this clone itself: The same CDR3 can be traced to other DNA sequences in this sample. In DNA form, the CDR3 reads TGTGCCAGCAGCTCCCAGGGAGGGACTGAAGCTTTCTTT. Amino acid sequence: CASSSQGGTEAFF. The chain combines TRBV7-3 with TRBJ1-1; D is possibly TRBD1 (5 bases). Germline V gene sequence: CDR1 SGHTA, CDR2 FQGTGA. This CDR3 contains 13 residues. With 4 bases removed from V and 5 bases from J, the gap between germline ends came to 11 bases.

This clone was seen just once. The rearrangement links TRBV5-1 to TRBJ2-1, with TRBD1 matching 8 bases. The CDR3 contains 14 residues. V lost 6 bases to trimming and J lost 5 bases; unmatched junction nucleotides: 7. Germline CDR1 SGHRS, CDR2 YFSETQ. The CDR3 protein is CASKRTGPNNEQFF. CDR3 DNA: TGCGCCAGCAAACGGACAGGGCCAAACAATGAGCAGTTCTTC.

The chain has TRBV5-1 and TRBJ2-1, with 14 bases fitting TRBD2. V lost 4 bases, J lost 7 bases, and 7 bases stayed unmatched. The V gene's germline CDR1 is SGHRS and CDR2 YFSETQ. The CDR3 contains 16 residues. CDR3 nucleotides: TGCGCCAGCAGCCCGGGACTAGCGGGAGATTGGAATGAGCAGTTCTTC. Translated: CASSPGLAGDWNEQFF.

J is TRBJ1-1 and V is TRBV5-1; D is unresolved. The CDR3 covers 15 residues. V shed 6 bases and J shed 0 bases, with 15 bases lying between them. Germline assignment: CDR1 SGHRS and CDR2 YFSETQ. CDR3 nucleotide sequence: TGCGCCAGCACCCTTGCTACAGCCATGAACACTGAAGCTTTCTTT. Amino acids: CASTLATAMNTEAFF.

V is TRBV6-5 and J is TRBJ2-2; 7 bases fit TRBD2. Germline V gene sequence: CDR1 MNHEY, CDR2 SVGAGI. J lost 0 bases, V lost 7 bases, and 2 bases had no gene match. This CDR3 has 14 residues. In nucleotides, the CDR3 is TGTGCCAGCATCGGACTAGCGAACACCGGGGAGCTGTTTTTT. Encoded protein: CASIGLANTGELFF.

This clone occurred a few times. The chain carries TRBV20-1 and TRBJ2-2, with 7 bases lining up with TRBD2. V shed 3 bases, J shed 3 bases, and the junction held 7 bases outside the gene matches. Germline V gene data show CDR1 as DFQATT and CDR2 as SNEGSKA (reference sequence). The CDR3 sequence is 15 residues long. CDR3 region: CSASPIAGDTGELFF. The DNA for the CDR3 is TGCAGTGCTAGTCCCATAGCGGGTGACACCGGGGAGCTGTTTTTT.

This clone has only one observation. The chain is built from TRBV18 and TRBJ2-5, with TRBD2 identical over 13 bases. The germline CDR1 and CDR2 sequences are KGHSH and LQKENI. The CDR3 has 16 amino acids. With 4 bases clipped from V and 4 bases from J, the junction kept 6 bases outside the gene matches. The CDR3 nucleotides are TGTGCCAGCTCACTTCGGACTAGCGGGAGCGGAGAGACCCAGTACTTC. This encodes CASSLRTSGSGETQYF.

V usage is TRBV6-5 and J usage is TRBJ1-5, with 8 nucleotides matching TRBD1. CDR1 and CDR2 from the germline V gene are MNHEY and SVGAGI. The CDR3 spans 13 residues. Trimming removed 6 bases from V and 4 bases from J; junction bases left unmatched: 2. CDR3 in amino acids: CASSRDRNQPQHF. Written as DNA, the CDR3 is TGTGCCAGCAGCCGGGACAGGAATCAGCCCCAGCATTTT.

The count of this clone is one. The chain is built from TRBV18 and TRBJ2-5; perhaps TRBD1 as D (5 bases). Trimming took off 3 bases at V and 5 bases at J, with 13 bases between the two ends. The length of the CDR3 is 14 residues. Per germline, CDR1 KGHSH and CDR2 LQKENI. CDR3 bases: TGTGCCAGCTCACCGGTTCTGTCAGGGGAGACCCAGTACTTC. It is translated as CASSPVLSGETQYF.

The chain joins TRBV19 to TRBJ2-5; TRBD2 matches 8 bases. This CDR3 region has 15 residues. Unmatched junction bases numbered 6, after V lost 1 base and J lost 5 bases. Germline V gene data show CDR1 as LNHDA and CDR2 as SQIVND (reference sequence). The CDR3 bases are TGTGCCAGTAGTATAGGCCGGGAGGGCCGGGAGACCCAGTACTTC. The encoded protein is CASSIGREGRETQYF.

This sequence joins TRBV29-1 and TRBJ1-1, with D possibly matching TRBD1 (5 bases). Germline V gene data show CDR1 as SQVTM and CDR2 as ANQGSEA. Trimming stripped 2 bases from V and 10 bases from J, with 11 bases between. The CDR3 consists of 11 residues. This CDR3 is CSVEQGGLAFF. Written as DNA, the CDR3 is TGCAGCGTTGAACAGGGAGGTTTAGCTTTCTTT.

The chain is built from TRBV2 and TRBJ2-7; D is perhaps TRBD2 (6 bases). Trimming removed 4 bases at V and 4 bases at J, with 14 bases between. CDR1 and CDR2 from the germline V gene are SNHLY and FYNNEI. The CDR3 runs 14 residues. The CDR3 is CASSVIRAGYEQYF. Here the CDR3 DNA reads TGTGCCAGCAGTGTGATAAGGGCGGGGTACGAGCAGTACTTC.

This clone has more than one count but fewer than ten. This chain links TRBV28 with TRBJ2-5, with TRBD1 matching over 9 bases. Per the germline V gene, CDR1 is MDHEN and CDR2 is SYDVKM. V trimming: 5 bases; J trimming: 2 bases; junction bases outside the gene matches: 6. There are 15 residues in the CDR3. This CDR3 reads CASSPWTGVQETQYF. Written as DNA, the CDR3 is TGTGCCAGCAGTCCATGGACAGGGGTACAAGAGACCCAGTACTTC.

The chain employs TRBV18 and TRBJ2-7; unclear D gene. Germline lookup yields CDR1 KGHSH and CDR2 LQKENI. CDR3 size: 11 residues. The V end lost 4 bases, the J end lost 4 bases, and 5 bases lay between the germline ends. CDR3 amino acids: CASSLEYEQYF. DNA of the CDR3: TGTGCCAGCTCACTAGAATACGAGCAGTACTTC.

The chain uses TRBV6-5 and TRBJ2-5; D may be TRBD1 (5 bases). Germline V gene sequence: CDR1 MNHEY, CDR2 SVGAGI. The CDR3 length is 12 residues. Trimming pared 6 bases from V and 5 bases from J, leaving 10 bases between. The CDR3: CASRGPGETQYF. CDR3 DNA sequence: TGTGCCAGCAGGGGGCCAGGGGAGACCCAGTACTTC.

The gene calls are TRBV10-3 and TRBJ2-7; 7 nucleotides agree with TRBD2. J was trimmed by 2 bases and V by 8 bases; bases with no gene match: 6. CDR1 and CDR2 from the germline V gene are ENHRY and SYGVKD. This CDR3 spans 13 amino acids. In nucleotides, the CDR3 is TGTGCCATCCAAGCCGGGGGGACCTACGAGCAGTACTTC. Its protein product is CAIQAGGTYEQYF.

V is TRBV18 and J is TRBJ1-1, with D unresolved. V shed 2 bases and J shed 2 bases, with 6 bases lying between them. The CDR3 totals 13 residues. CDR1 and CDR2 (germline): KGHSH, LQKENI. CDR3: CASSPGSNTEAFF. CDR3 bases: TGTGCCAGCTCACCAGGCAGTAACACTGAAGCTTTCTTT.

The chain uses TRBV18 and TRBJ1-6; D remains unclear. The CDR3 sequence is 13 residues long. V shed 2 bases and J shed 4 bases, with 3 bases lying between them. Per the germline V gene, CDR1 is KGHSH and CDR2 is LQKENI. CDR3 loop: CASSPAYNSPLHF. CDR3 coding DNA: TGTGCCAGCTCACCAGCGTATAATTCACCCCTCCACTTT.

This chain joins TRBV6-5 and TRBJ1-1, with D tentatively TRBD1 (5 bases). V gave up 6 bases and J gave up 0 bases, with 11 bases separating them. CDR1 MNHEY and CDR2 SVGAGI come from the germline V gene. The CDR3 is 14 residues long. Here the CDR3 DNA reads TGTGCCAGCAGGACACAGGTGCTGAACACTGAAGCTTTCTTT. It encodes CASRTQVLNTEAFF.

The J gene is TRBJ2-4, the V gene TRBV19; a possible D gene is TRBD2 (5 bases). Trimming cost V 3 bases and J 8 bases, with 8 bases left between them. The germline V gene has CDR1 LNHDA and CDR2 SQIVND (reference sequence). The CDR3 is 12 amino acids. For the CDR3, the DNA is TGTGCCAGTAGTATGAGGGCTGACATTCAGTACTTC. This codes for CASSMRADIQYF. Together with reference TRBV19 and TRBJ2-4, the CDR3 gives the full variable domain: DGGITQSPKYLFRKEGQNVTLSCEQNLNHDAMYWYRQDPGQGLRLIYYSQIVNDFQKGDIAEGYSVSREKKESFPLTVTSAQKNPTAFYLCASSMRADIQYFGAGTRLSVL.

The rearrangement links TRBV6-6 to TRBJ2-7; TRBD1 matches 7 bases. V gave up 4 bases and J gave up 6 bases; unmatched junction bases: 9. Germline V gene lookup returns CDR1 MNHNY and CDR2 SVGAGI (reference sequence). The CDR3 extends over 14 amino acids. The CDR3 DNA is TGTGCCAGCAGTTTGACCGGACAGGTAACCGAGCAGTACTTC. This translates into CASSLTGQVTEQYF.

V and J are TRBV29-1 and TRBJ2-7, with 9 bases lining up with TRBD1. The CDR3 has 12 residues. V lost 7 bases, J lost 2 bases, and 3 bases stayed unmatched. Germline-derived CDR1 and CDR2 are SQVTM and ANQGSEA. The CDR3 is CSARTGAYEQYF. The DNA for the CDR3 is TGCAGCGCCCGGACAGGGGCCTACGAGCAGTACTTC.

The rearrangement uses TRBV15 and TRBJ2-5, with 11 nucleotides matching TRBD1. CDR1 LNHNV and CDR2 YYDKDF come from the germline V gene (reference sequence). Trimming cost V 7 bases and J 7 bases; bases outside gene matches: 2. The CDR3 extends over 12 amino acids. The CDR3 sequence: CATTGTGGTQYF. DNA of the CDR3: TGTGCCACCACCGGGACAGGGGGGACCCAGTACTTC.

This sequence joins TRBV18 and TRBJ1-2, with 7 bases identical to TRBD1. The CDR3 sequence is 15 residues long. The ends lost 0 bases at V and 4 bases at J; junction bases unmatched: 5. Germline CDR1 reads KGHSH; CDR2 reads LQKENI. The CDR3 region is CASSPPSGTAYGYTF. The CDR3 bases are TGTGCCAGCTCACCACCGTCCGGGACAGCCTATGGCTACACCTTC.

This clone was detected only a few times. The chain links TRBV10-2 to TRBJ1-2, with a tentative D call TRBD1 (5 bases). The CDR3 length is 12 residues. V was pared by 7 bases and J by 4 bases, with 10 bases between. CDR1 is WSHSY and CDR2 is SAAADI in the germline V gene. This chain's CDR3 is CASMTDAYGYTF. The CDR3 nucleotides read TGCGCCAGCATGACAGACGCCTATGGCTACACCTTC.

This sequence joins TRBV20-1 and TRBJ2-7, with 7 bases identical to TRBD2. The V and J ends lost 3 bases and 6 bases, in that order; junction bases with no gene match: 17. Germline CDR1 reads DFQATT; CDR2 reads SNEGSKA (reference sequence). The CDR3 sequence is 16 residues long. CDR3 sequence reads: CSASRLGREYGIEQYF. The CDR3 DNA is TGCAGTGCTAGTCGATTAGGGCGGGAGTACGGGATCGAGCAGTACTTC.

This chain connects TRBV2 to TRBJ2-2; 8 nucleotides line up with TRBD2. CDR1 and CDR2 (germline): SNHLY, FYNNEI. This CDR3 spans 16 amino acids. V was pared by 6 bases and J by 6 bases, with 12 bases of the junction left unmatched. The CDR3 spells CASRPRAGVAPGELFF. CDR3 coding DNA: TGTGCCAGCAGACCTAGAGCGGGAGTGGCCCCCGGGGAGCTGTTTTTT.